This entry lists 23 T cell receptor beta chains sequenced from one sample in a study of blood T cell repertoires in COVID-19. Sequencing was performed with immunoSEQ multiplex PCR; in TCRdb, only in-frame clones are kept and a portion is missing. Counted here are a few hundred thousand clones, about 91% occurring once; the ten biggest clones make up 0.95% to 1.5%. Sequenced: PBMCs or T cells enriched from blood (not recorded which). The source of these receptors is a human donor in a cohort exposed to, infected with or recovered from COVID-19 (not recorded which). The donor label of this sample is uncertain.

V gene TRBV7-2 combines with J gene TRBJ1-4; no firm D call. Germline CDR1 is SGHTA and CDR2 is FQGNSA. The CDR3 runs 14 residues. Between the trimmed V and J ends, which lost 0 bases and 7 bases, there was a span of 9 bases. The chain's CDR3 is CASSLALEAEKLFF. CDR3 nucleotides: TGTGCCAGCAGCTTAGCGCTGGAGGCTGAAAAACTGTTTTTT.

The DNA for the CDR3 is TGTGCCAGCAGTGAGGGACTAGAAGCAGATACGCAGTATTTT. Residues: CASSEGLEADTQYF. The gene calls are TRBV27 and TRBJ2-3; TRBD2 matches at 8 bases. Germline V gene data show CDR1 as MNHEY and CDR2 as SMNVEV (reference sequence). J gave up 4 bases and V 5 bases, and 5 bases lay outside the gene matches. This CDR3 is 14 amino acids long.

The chain carries TRBV3-1 (or the pseudogene TRBV3-2) and TRBJ2-7; D uncertain. CDR3 length equals 11 residues. The V gene's germline CDR1 is LGHDT and CDR2 YNNKEL (reference sequence). Trimming removed 1 base from V and 10 bases from J, with 8 bases in between. The CDR3 protein is CASSQGQTQYF. The CDR3 nucleotides read TGTGCCAGCAGCCAAGGCCAGACTCAGTACTTC.

The chain recombines TRBV3-1 (or the pseudogene TRBV3-2) with TRBJ2-1; 8 positions match TRBD2. CDR1 is LGHDT, CDR2 YNNKEL, per germline (reference sequence). CDR3 length equals 16 residues. Losses at the gene ends were 8 bases for V and 5 bases for J; bases not matched to a gene: 14. CDR3: CASPPGGGGTDNEQFF. CDR3 bases: TGTGCCAGCCCCCCAGGTGGCGGGGGGACCGACAATGAGCAGTTCTTC.

The chain joins TRBV6-2 or TRBV6-3 to TRBJ2-2; 11 bases are shared with TRBD2. The V gene's germline CDR1 is MNHEY and CDR2 SVGEGT. This CDR3 has 15 residues. The trim removed 4 bases at V and 5 bases at J, leaving 3 bases unmatched. The DNA of the CDR3 is TGTGCCAGCAGTTTGAGACTAGCGGGGACCGGGGAGCTGTTTTTT. Encoded protein: CASSLRLAGTGELFF.

This chain joins TRBV19 and TRBJ2-3; TRBD2 matches at 16 bases. With 3 bases clipped from V and 5 bases from J, the junction kept 5 bases outside the gene matches. Germline assignment: CDR1 LNHDA and CDR2 SQIVND (reference sequence). This CDR3 is 17 amino acids long. In DNA, the CDR3 is TGTGCCAGTAGTATCGGGACTAGCGGGGGGGTAGGAGATACGCAGTATTTT. This translates into CASSIGTSGGVGDTQYF.

V and J are TRBV10-3 and TRBJ2-3; 8 bases match TRBD2. With V trimmed by 10 bases and J by 6 bases, 15 bases remained unmatched. The CDR3 contains 15 residues. Germline V gene lookup returns CDR1 ENHRY and CDR2 SYGVKD. CDR3 residues: CATLSTAGVGDTQYF. The CDR3 DNA reads TGTGCCACGCTATCAACAGCGGGGGTGGGGGATACGCAGTATTTT.

This clone has just a few counts. The chain links TRBV29-1 to TRBJ1-5, with D possibly TRBD1 on 6 matching bases. Trimming pared 4 bases from V and 2 bases from J, leaving 12 bases between. This CDR3 spans 14 amino acids. Germline V gene sequence: CDR1 SQVTM, CDR2 ANQGSEA. The CDR3 DNA follows: TGCAGCGTTGTGGTCAGGGGAGGCAATCAGCCCCAGCATTTT. Translation gives CSVVVRGGNQPQHF.

The chain links TRBV5-1 to TRBJ1-2; TRBD1 is a possible D gene (5 bases). There are 14 residues in the CDR3. Germline CDR1 is SGHRS and CDR2 is YFSETQ. The V end lost 0 bases, the J end lost 7 bases, and 13 bases lay between the germline ends. CDR3 sequence: CASSLAQGDGGYTF. In DNA, the CDR3 is TGCGCCAGCAGCTTGGCCCAGGGCGACGGTGGCTACACCTTC.

The CDR3 nucleotides read TGTGCCAGCAGCTTCGGACAGACCGGGGAGCTGTTTTTT. Residues: CASSFGQTGELFF. The chain uses TRBV7-6 and TRBJ2-2, with D tentatively TRBD1 (6 bases). The CDR3 is made up of 13 amino acids. V was pared by 3 bases and J by 5 bases, with 7 bases between. The germline CDR1 and CDR2 sequences are SGHVS and FNYEAQ. The complete variable domain, with remaining parts taken from reference TRBV7-6 and TRBJ2-2, reads GAGVSQSPRYKVTKRGQDVALRCDPISGHVSLYWYRQALGQGPEFLTYFNYEAQQDKSGLPNDRFSAERPEGSISTLTIQRTEQRDSAMYRCASSFGQTGELFFGEGSRLTVL.

This clone was observed a single time. The V and J genes are TRBV5-1 and TRBJ1-1; D gene unclear. V shed 2 bases and J shed 0 bases, with 20 bases lying between them. The V gene's germline CDR1 is SGHRS and CDR2 YFSETQ. There are 18 residues in the CDR3. The CDR3 loop is CASSFGDPSTFMNTEAFF. Here the CDR3 DNA reads TGCGCCAGCAGCTTCGGGGATCCCTCGACCTTTATGAACACTGAAGCTTTCTTT.

The rearrangement links TRBV4-1 to TRBJ2-7, with a tentative D call TRBD2 (5 bases). The germline V and J ends were trimmed by 1 base and 0 bases, with 13 bases remaining between them. The germline gives CDR1 MGHRA, CDR2 YSYEKL. There are 16 residues in the CDR3. The CDR3 DNA reads TGCGCCAGCAGCCAAGGTAGAGGTGGGAGCTCCTACGAGCAGTACTTC. Residues: CASSQGRGGSSYEQYF.

This chain connects TRBV5-8 to TRBJ1-1; D unresolved. V was clipped by 2 bases and J by 3 bases, with 8 bases between them. Germline CDR1 SGHTS, CDR2 YDEGEE. This CDR3 has 13 amino acids. CDR3: CASSLDTYTEAFF. For the CDR3, the DNA is TGTGCCAGCAGCTTAGACACTTACACTGAAGCTTTCTTT.

The chain has TRBV19 and TRBJ2-1; 9 bases map to TRBD1. Per germline, CDR1 LNHDA and CDR2 SQIVND (reference sequence). With 6 bases clipped from V and 3 bases from J, the junction kept 9 bases outside the gene matches. The CDR3 loop spans 16 amino acids. The CDR3 DNA reads TGTGCCAGTAGGCCCCTTAGGACAGGGGACTACAATGAGCAGTTCTTC. This codes for CASRPLRTGDYNEQFF.

V is TRBV7-8 and J is TRBJ2-3; 8 bases fit TRBD2. V dropped 2 bases and J dropped 4; count of bases not matched to a gene: 8. Germline values: CDR1 SGHVS, CDR2 FQNEAQ. This CDR3 region has 16 residues. CDR3 region: CASSLPGLGWADTQYF. CDR3 coding DNA: TGTGCCAGCAGCTTACCGGGACTAGGGTGGGCAGATACGCAGTATTTT.

The rearrangement joins TRBV7-2 to TRBJ1-1; 8 nucleotides agree with TRBD1. CDR1 is SGHTA and CDR2 is FQGNSA in the germline V gene. V shed 2 bases, J shed 9 bases, and the junction held 8 bases outside the gene matches. This CDR3 has 14 residues. The CDR3 loop is CASSLRQGNPQAFF. DNA for the CDR3: TGTGCCAGCAGCTTACGACAGGGGAACCCGCAAGCTTTCTTT. Full variable domain (rest looked up from reference TRBV7-2 and TRBJ1-1): GAGVSQSPSNKVTEKGKDVELRCDPISGHTALYWYRQSLGQGLEFLIYFQGNSAPDKSGLPSDRFSAERTGGSVSTLTIQRTQQEDSAVYLCASSLRQGNPQAFFGQGTRLTVV.

This sequence joins TRBV7-2 and TRBJ1-1, with D perhaps TRBD1 (6 bases). CDR3 length: 15 residues. V gave up 1 base and J gave up 5 bases, with 14 bases separating them. Germline lookup yields CDR1 SGHTA and CDR2 FQGNSA. The CDR3 coding sequence is TGTGCCAGCAGCTTAGGTCGGTCGAGGGGGACTGAAGCTTTCTTT. It encodes CASSLGRSRGTEAFF.

This sequence joins TRBV6-2 or TRBV6-3 and TRBJ2-3; 12 positions match TRBD2. CDR3 size: 15 residues. Germline-derived CDR1 and CDR2 are MNHEY and SVGEGT. V was pared by 5 bases and J by 1 base, with 1 base of the junction left unmatched. The CDR3 sequence is CASSRLAGGTDTQYF. The CDR3 nucleotides are TGTGCCAGCAGTCGACTAGCGGGGGGCACAGATACGCAGTATTTT.

The chain joins TRBV7-9 to TRBJ2-5; 8 nucleotides agree with TRBD1. CDR1 and CDR2 (germline): SEHNR, FQNEAQ (reference sequence). The CDR3 runs 16 residues. V lost 0 bases and J lost 5; bases outside the gene matches: 8. CDR3 in DNA: TGTGCCAGCAGCTTAGCGGCCAGGGGGCGAGTGGAGACCCAGTACTTC. It specifies CASSLAARGRVETQYF.

The chain employs TRBV28 and TRBJ2-6; no clear D gene. CDR3 length: 16 residues. Trimming cost V 2 bases and J 9 bases, with 17 bases left between them. The germline V gene encodes CDR1 MDHEN and CDR2 SYDVKM. The chain's CDR3 is CASSLIGARQHNVLTF. In DNA form, the CDR3 reads TGTGCCAGCAGTTTAATCGGTGCGAGGCAGCACAACGTCCTGACTTTC.

The chain couples TRBV5-1 to TRBJ1-2; D is perhaps TRBD1 (6 bases). The CDR3 sequence is 16 residues long. V lost 0 bases, J lost 0 bases, and 12 bases lay in between. Per the germline V gene, CDR1 is SGHRS and CDR2 is YFSETQ. The CDR3 nucleotides read TGCGCCAGCAGCTTGGGTGACAGGACAGCTAACTATGGCTACACCTTC. This translates into CASSLGDRTANYGYTF.

The chain employs TRBV15 and TRBJ1-2, with D tentatively TRBD1 (6 bases). From germline, CDR1 is LNHNV and CDR2 YYDKDF (reference sequence). This CDR3 region has 15 residues. Trimming took off 0 bases at V and 6 bases at J, with 14 bases between the two ends. In DNA, the CDR3 is TGTGCCACCAGCAGAGAAACGGGGCAGGGGAATGGCTACACCTTC. It specifies CATSRETGQGNGYTF.

This chain links TRBV6-2 or TRBV6-3 with TRBJ1-2; perhaps TRBD1 as D (6 bases). The CDR3 length is 14 residues. Trimming removed 2 bases from V and 4 bases from J, with 11 bases in between. Germline V gene lookup returns CDR1 MNHEY and CDR2 SVGEGT. The CDR3, as DNA: TGTGCCAGCAGTTACGACAGGCCACTCTATGGCTACACCTTC. This gives the protein CASSYDRPLYGYTF.